The 21 T cell receptor beta chains in this list originate from one sample, sequenced in a study of blood T cell repertoires in COVID-19. Clones were read by immunoSEQ multiplex PCR, and TCRdb kept only the in-frame ones, dropping some. The sample includes around 55,000 clones, more than 80% of them seen just once. Sequencing used peripheral blood. Receptors were obtained from a human donor with active COVID-19. The donor label of this sample is uncertain.

This chain connects TRBV3-1 (or the pseudogene TRBV3-2) to TRBJ1-3, with D possibly matching TRBD1 (5 bases). Looked up from germline, CDR1 is LGHDT and CDR2 is YNNKEL (reference sequence). V was pared by 4 bases and J by 4 bases, with 11 bases between. This CDR3 is built from 14 residues. The CDR3 DNA reads TGTGCCAGCAGCCCTCCTGGGGGGGGAAACACCATATATTTT. It is translated as CASSPPGGGNTIYF.

The V call is TRBV18, the J call TRBJ2-2, with D perhaps matching TRBD1 (5 bases). CDR3 length: 14 residues. Germline V gene lookup returns CDR1 KGHSH and CDR2 LQKENI. V dropped 4 bases and J dropped 3 bases, with 9 bases sitting between them. CDR3 nucleotide sequence: TGTGCCAGCTCACGACAGACGGACACCGGGGAGCTGTTTTTT. This sequence encodes CASSRQTDTGELFF.

V and J are TRBV6-1 and TRBJ1-2, with 10 bases that match TRBD1. Per the germline V gene, CDR1 is MNHNS and CDR2 is SASEGT. The CDR3 is 16 residues long. J gave up 4 bases and V 2 bases, and 7 bases lay outside the gene matches. The chain's CDR3 is CASSERGQGLGYGYTF. The CDR3 region has the DNA TGTGCCAGCAGTGAAAGGGGACAGGGGCTGGGCTATGGCTACACCTTC.

This chain connects TRBV6-1 to TRBJ1-6, with a weak D call TRBD1 (5 bases). This CDR3 is 16 amino acids long. Per the germline V gene, CDR1 is MNHNS and CDR2 is SASEGT. The V gene lost 0 bases and the J gene lost 8 bases, with 14 bases spanning the gap. CDR3 DNA: TGTGCCAGCAGTGAAGCGTGGACAATTGGGGATTCACCCCTCCACTTT. Translated, it gives CASSEAWTIGDSPLHF.

The sample holds one count of this clone. V and J are TRBV19 and TRBJ2-1; D is possibly TRBD1 (6 bases). Trimming removed 5 bases from V and 5 bases from J, with 13 bases in between. The CDR3 runs to 14 residues. The germline CDR1 and CDR2 sequences are LNHDA and SQIVND (reference sequence). In DNA, the CDR3 is TGTGCCAGTAGTGGGACAATCACCAACAATGAGCAGTTCTTC. This sequence encodes CASSGTITNNEQFF.

The DNA for the CDR3 is TGTGCCAGCAGTTTATTAGGACATCCGGGACTAGCGGATAACCAAGAGACCCAGTACTTC. Protein sequence: CASSLLGHPGLADNQETQYF. V usage is TRBV27 and J usage is TRBJ2-5; 11 nucleotides align to TRBD2. With 1 base clipped from V and 0 bases from J, the junction kept 13 bases outside the gene matches. CDR3 length: 20 amino acids. Germline V lookup: CDR1 MNHEY, CDR2 SMNVEV (reference sequence).

J is TRBJ2-3 and V is TRBV5-1, with D perhaps matching TRBD1 (6 bases). V lost 4 bases and J lost 1, with 7 bases in between. The length of the CDR3 is 13 residues. Germline loops: CDR1 SGHRS, CDR2 YFSETQ. The CDR3 DNA reads TGCGCCAGCAGCCGACAGGGCACAGATACGCAGTATTTT. This encodes CASSRQGTDTQYF.

The chain recombines TRBV14 with TRBJ2-1; D might be TRBD1 (6 bases). Germline V gives CDR1 SGHDN, CDR2 FVKESK. V was cut by 0 bases and J by 15 bases, with 21 bases left in between. The CDR3 is 15 residues long. The CDR3 DNA sequence: TGTGCCAGCAGCCAAGATAGACAGGCCGGGCCTAGACGGTTCTTC. Amino acid sequence: CASSQDRQAGPRRFF.

V is TRBV4-2 and J is TRBJ2-5; TRBD2 aligns across 7 bases. The CDR3 spans 14 residues. The J segment lost 5 bases and the V segment lost 0 bases, leaving 3 bases of the junction unmatched. Germline V CDR1 and CDR2: LGHNA, YNFKEQ. The CDR3 loop is CASSQEWEGETQYF. CDR3 DNA sequence: TGTGCCAGCAGCCAAGAGTGGGAGGGGGAGACCCAGTACTTC.

The chain recombines TRBV6-2 or TRBV6-3 with TRBJ2-3; a weak D match, TRBD2 (5 bases). The ends were cut back, 3 bases at V and 7 bases at J, with 11 bases in the middle. Germline lookup yields CDR1 MNHEY and CDR2 SVGEGT. CDR3 length: 13 residues. Here the CDR3 DNA reads TGTGCCAGCAGTTATTCCCCGGGGAATACGCAGTATTTT. Amino acids: CASSYSPGNTQYF.

The gene calls are TRBV24-1 and TRBJ2-1, with D unresolved. The CDR3 totals 12 residues. CDR1 and CDR2 from the germline V gene are KGHDR and SFDVKD. V lost 1 base, J lost 9 bases, and 6 bases lay in between. CDR3 loop: CATSDFGFEQFF. DNA of the CDR3: TGTGCCACCAGTGATTTTGGCTTTGAGCAGTTCTTC.

The chain employs TRBV5-1 and TRBJ2-2; TRBD2 matches 10 bases. Germline V gene sequence: CDR1 SGHRS, CDR2 YFSETQ. The CDR3 runs to 18 residues. V dropped 4 bases and J dropped 1; count of bases not matched to a gene: 10. The CDR3 DNA is TGCGCCAGCAGCCCAGAGGCTAGCGGGGGCCAGAACACCGGGGAGCTGTTTTTT. This sequence encodes CASSPEASGGQNTGELFF.

The V call is TRBV6-2 or TRBV6-3, the J call TRBJ2-7; 8 bases fit TRBD1. Germline CDR1 reads MNHEY; CDR2 reads SVGEGT. V gave up 0 bases and J gave up 0 bases; unmatched junction bases: 1. The CDR3 has 15 residues. The chain's CDR3 is CASSYSGQASYEQYV. Written as DNA, the CDR3 is TGTGCCAGCAGTTACTCGGGACAGGCCTCCTACGAGCAGTACGTC.

J is TRBJ2-3 and V is TRBV11-3, with 10 positions matching TRBD2. This CDR3 region has 14 residues. CDR1 is SGHNT and CDR2 is YENEEA in the germline V gene. V dropped 6 bases and J dropped 3; count of bases not matched to a gene: 3. CDR3 in DNA: TGTGCCAGCAGAGCGGGAGGGCTAACAGATACGCAGTATTTT. Its protein is CASRAGGLTDTQYF. The whole variable domain, filled in from reference TRBV11-3 and TRBJ2-3, reads EAGVVQSPRYKIIEKKQPVAFWCNPISGHNTLYWYLQNLGQGPELLIRYENEEAVDDSQLPKDRFSAERLKGVDSTLKIQPAELGDSAVYLCASRAGGLTDTQYFGPGTRLTVL.

J is TRBJ1-2 and V is TRBV11-2, with a possible D match to TRBD1 (5 bases). The CDR3 sequence is 13 residues long. The germline gives CDR1 SGHAT, CDR2 FQNNGV. Trimming removed 5 bases at V and 8 bases at J, with 15 bases between. The CDR3 is CASSPKSSGGYTF. The CDR3 region has the DNA TGTGCCAGCAGCCCCAAATCCTCAGGGGGCTACACCTTC.

The chain carries TRBV4-3 and TRBJ1-3, with 7 bases matching TRBD1. This CDR3 is built from 16 residues. The V segment lost 0 bases and the J segment 2 bases; nucleotides outside the gene matches: 4. Germline V CDR1 and CDR2: LGHNA, YSLEER. The CDR3 DNA reads as TGCGCCAGCAGCCAAGACCGGACAGGCGCTGGAAACACCATATATTTT. Its translation: CASSQDRTGAGNTIYF.

This rearrangement joins TRBV7-9 to TRBJ1-4, with D uncertain. The CDR3 runs 15 residues. Trimming left V 1 base short and J 8 bases short, with 14 bases between. Per the germline V gene, CDR1 is SEHNR and CDR2 is FQNEAQ (reference sequence). The CDR3 bases are TGTGCCAGCAGCTTAGGCGGCCAAGGAGGCGAAAAACTGTTTTTT. It encodes CASSLGGQGGEKLFF.

This clone was seen just once. V gene TRBV13 combines with J gene TRBJ1-1; 7 nucleotides line up with TRBD1. The germline V gene has CDR1 PRHDT and CDR2 FYEKMQ (reference sequence). V was pared by 5 bases and J by 4 bases, with 10 bases of the junction left unmatched. There are 15 residues in the CDR3. For the CDR3, the DNA is TGTGCCAGCAGCACCCCGCGACAGGGATCCACTGAAGCTTTCTTT. Translation gives CASSTPRQGSTEAFF.

The chain has TRBV27 and TRBJ2-2, with TRBD2 as a possible D gene (5 bases). V was clipped by 0 bases and J by 3 bases, with 11 bases between them. The CDR3 is made up of 16 amino acids. The germline gives CDR1 MNHEY, CDR2 SMNVEV (reference sequence). CDR3 nucleotides: TGTGCCAGCAGTTTATCGGCTTGGGGAGACACCGGGGAGCTGTTTTTT. Translation gives CASSLSAWGDTGELFF.

V and J are TRBV9 and TRBJ2-3, with 10 bases fitting TRBD2. The CDR3 loop spans 15 amino acids. Germline lookup yields CDR1 SGDLS and CDR2 YYNGEE. The V gene end was trimmed by 4 bases and the J gene end by 3 bases; junction bases not matched to a gene: 5. CDR3 sequence (DNA): TGTGCCAGCAGCCTATGGACTAGCGGTACAGATACGCAGTATTTT. As protein: CASSLWTSGTDTQYF.

The V and J genes are TRBV10-3 and TRBJ1-1; tentatively, D is TRBD1 (5 bases). V was cut by 3 bases and J by 7 bases, with 9 bases left in between. Germline V gives CDR1 ENHRY, CDR2 SYGVKD. There are 12 residues in the CDR3. The CDR3 protein is CAISEARDEAFF. CDR3 DNA: TGTGCCATCAGTGAAGCCAGGGATGAAGCTTTCTTT.